Given below is one T cell receptor (beta chain) in context. Antigen unknown. CDR3 length: 14 amino acids. Germline V CDR1 and CDR2: MNHEY, SVGAGI. All TRB cDNA libraries came from 5' RACE performed with UMI labels. TCRdb re-called the 5' RACE reads; one entry per CDR3 protein, DNA not given. The repertoire shows tens of thousands of distinct CDR3 sequences; the top ten hold 1.5%. These data are taken from a study of CXCR3-negative and CXCR3-positive naive CD8 T cells. Study-level points and caveats: Sequencing showed both naive subsets with comparably high diversity, and memory CD8+ cells much lower.

The chain recombines TRBV6-5 with TRBJ2-2. This TCR was recovered from a human donor in good health. Some clones in this sample may be carry-over from other donors' samples. Input material: naive CXCR3- CD8+ T cells from blood. The subset was: CD45RO-CCR7+CD27+CD95- naive CD8+ T cells lacking CXCR3 (TNR3-). CDR3 region: CASSYSTGTGELFF.